The 28 T cell receptor beta chains reported below all come from one sample, sequenced in a study of STAT5B mutations in CD4+ large granular lymphocyte leukemia. Produced via immunoSEQ multiplex PCR; TCRdb's table is partial and in-frame only. The repertoire holds about 27,000 clones, roughly 69% seen once, with over 9% in the top ten. Sequenced input: CD4+ T cells from blood buffy coats. These receptors all come from a human donor in good health.

V usage is TRBV6-5 and J usage is TRBJ1-1; 11 nucleotides line up with TRBD1. The germline V gene encodes CDR1 MNHEY and CDR2 SVGAGI. The length of the CDR3 is 15 residues. Unmatched junction bases numbered 10, after V lost 2 bases and J lost 11 bases. The CDR3 DNA reads TGTGCCAGCAGTTACCGCGCCCGGGACAGGGGGTTGGCTTTCTTT. Translating gives CASSYRARDRGLAFF.

This rearrangement joins TRBV6-6 to TRBJ1-1; D might be TRBD1 (5 bases). The germline V gene has CDR1 MNHNY and CDR2 SVGAGI (reference sequence). The CDR3 covers 14 residues. V was clipped by 4 bases and J by 0 bases, with 9 bases between them. The CDR3 DNA sequence: TGTGCCAGCAGTTTTGGGGCAGTGAACACTGAAGCTTTCTTT. Amino acids: CASSFGAVNTEAFF.

J is TRBJ2-1 and V is TRBV5-6; 12 nucleotides match TRBD2. CDR1 and CDR2 from the germline V gene are SGHDT and YYEEEE. J gave up 0 bases and V 4 bases, and 5 bases lay outside the gene matches. CDR3 length equals 17 residues. The CDR3 region is CASSPWTSGNSYNEQFF. The CDR3 nucleotides are TGTGCCAGCAGCCCTTGGACTAGCGGGAACTCCTACAATGAGCAGTTCTTC. The full variable domain, rest sourced from reference TRBV5-6 and TRBJ2-1, is DAGVTQSPTHLIKTRGQQVTLRCSPKSGHDTVSWYQQALGQGPQFIFQYYEEEERQRGNFPDRFSGHQFPNYSSELNVNALLLGDSALYLCASSPWTSGNSYNEQFFGPGTRLTVL.

This sequence joins TRBV28 and TRBJ1-1; D not resolved. CDR1 MDHEN and CDR2 SYDVKM come from the germline V gene. V dropped 6 bases and J dropped 2 bases, with 16 bases sitting between them. There are 15 residues in the CDR3. The CDR3, as DNA: TGTGCCAGCAGCTTCACCTCGGGCGGAAACACTGAAGCTTTCTTT. It yields the protein CASSFTSGGNTEAFF.

The chain uses TRBV2 and TRBJ2-3; D uncertain. Trimming shortened V by 5 bases and J by 2 bases, and 5 bases separated the two germline ends. The germline V gene has CDR1 SNHLY and CDR2 FYNNEI. The CDR3 is made up of 12 amino acids. The CDR3 DNA reads as TGTGCCAGCAGTTTAATCACAGATACGCAGTATTTT. Protein sequence: CASSLITDTQYF. Using reference TRBV2 and TRBJ2-3 for the parts outside the CDR3, the full variable domain is EPEVTQTPSHQVTQMGQEVILRCVPISNHLYFYWYRQILGQKVEFLVSFYNNEISEKSEIFDDQFSVERPDGSNFTLKIRSTKLEDSAMYFCASSLITDTQYFGPGTRLTVL.

CDR3 in DNA: TGTGCCAGCAGCCGGGCAGAAAAGTGGACAGCTGAAGCTTTCTTT. Amino acids: CASSRAEKWTAEAFF. The rearrangement joins TRBV7-8 to TRBJ1-1; D possibly corresponds to TRBD1 (6 bases). V was trimmed by 5 bases and J by 6 bases, leaving 19 bases between them. This CDR3 is built from 15 residues. Germline V lookup: CDR1 SGHVS, CDR2 FQNEAQ.

The chain links TRBV28 to TRBJ2-5, with D tentatively TRBD1 (5 bases). The V gene lost 4 bases and the J gene lost 2 bases, with 11 bases spanning the gap. The CDR3 is made up of 14 amino acids. In germline, CDR1 is MDHEN, CDR2 SYDVKM. The CDR3 DNA reads as TGTGCCAGCAGTTCAGGACAAAATCAAGAGACCCAGTACTTC. It yields the protein CASSSGQNQETQYF.

V gene TRBV7-8 combines with J gene TRBJ2-3, with 13 positions matching TRBD2. CDR3 length: 15 residues. Trimming took 2 bases from V and 7 from J; bases not matched to a gene: 3. Germline V CDR1 and CDR2: SGHVS, FQNEAQ. The CDR3 sequence: CASSLLGTSGNTQYF. In DNA form, the CDR3 reads TGTGCCAGCAGCTTACTCGGGACTAGCGGGAATACGCAGTATTTT.

This clone was seen more than once but under ten times. This chain joins TRBV6-1 and TRBJ2-7; unclear D gene. Germline CDR1 is MNHNS and CDR2 is SASEGT. With 3 bases removed from V and 5 bases from J, the gap between germline ends came to 8 bases. This CDR3 spans 12 amino acids. As DNA, the CDR3 is TGTGCCAGCAGTGAGGTCCAGGACGAGCAGTACGTC. Amino acids: CASSEVQDEQYV.

The chain couples TRBV5-5 to TRBJ1-2, with D hard to call. The CDR3 runs to 15 residues. The V and J ends lost 0 bases and 2 bases respectively, with 11 bases between them. Germline CDR1 SGHKS, CDR2 YYEKEE (reference sequence). CDR3 in DNA: TGTGCCAGCAGCTTGGCCCTCACAGTAAACTATGGCTACACCTTC. It translates to CASSLALTVNYGYTF.

This clone was detected a few times. The chain has TRBV4-1 and TRBJ1-5; 7 nucleotides match TRBD1. The CDR3 consists of 15 residues. Germline V gene sequence: CDR1 MGHRA, CDR2 YSYEKL. Trimming at V came to 2 bases and at J to 1 base, leaving 2 bases not matched to a gene. CDR3 in DNA: TGCGCCAGCAGCCAACCGGGACAGAGCAATCAGCCCCAGCATTTT. It translates to CASSQPGQSNQPQHF.

The gene calls are TRBV19 and TRBJ2-2; 10 nucleotides match TRBD2. In germline, CDR1 is LNHDA, CDR2 SQIVND (reference sequence). The CDR3 is made up of 17 amino acids. Trimming took 0 bases from V and 5 from J; bases not matched to a gene: 6. The CDR3 bases are TGTGCCAGTAGTATAGAACGAGCGGGGGGGATTACCGGGGAGCTGTTTTTT. This sequence encodes CASSIERAGGITGELFF.

This chain uses TRBV7-9 with TRBJ2-3; D is unresolved. Trimming shortened V by 3 bases and J by 4 bases, and 11 bases separated the two germline ends. There are 14 residues in the CDR3. The V gene's germline CDR1 is SEHNR and CDR2 FQNEAQ (reference sequence). CDR3 DNA: TGTGCCAGCAGCTTCGGTGTGGCCCCAGATACGCAGTATTTT. This codes for CASSFGVAPDTQYF.

Regarding this clone: The final CDR3 position lacks the conserved phenylalanine or tryptophan, pointing to a likely read error. The DNA is omitted, as the CDR3 cannot be located on it reliably, and the CDR3 follows TCRdb's listing. The chain links TRBV6-8 to TRBJ1-1. Termini included, the CDR3 measures 10 amino acids. Germline-derived CDR1 and CDR2 are MNHGY and SAAAGT. Here the CDR3 reads CASSCGRELR.

The chain recombines TRBV5-1 with TRBJ2-7, with TRBD2 as a possible D gene (6 bases). The CDR3 runs to 14 residues. With 0 bases removed from V and 3 bases from J, the gap between germline ends came to 10 bases. Germline assignment: CDR1 SGHRS and CDR2 YFSETQ. The CDR3 DNA reads as TGCGCCAGCAGCTTGGGCCAGGGAGGCTACGAGCAGTACGTC. Translating gives CASSLGQGGYEQYV.

The CDR3 loop is CASITPGRPQNEQYF. The CDR3 nucleotides are TGTGCCAGCATTACCCCGGGACGGCCTCAGAACGAGCAGTACTTC. The V gene is TRBV28, the J gene TRBJ2-7; D tentatively fits TRBD1 or TRBD2 (5 bases each). Trimming took 7 bases from V and 5 from J, leaving 21 bases between them. Germline assignment: CDR1 MDHEN and CDR2 SYDVKM. This CDR3 is 15 amino acids long.

The chain couples TRBV19 to TRBJ1-5; D is undetermined. Germline V lookup: CDR1 LNHDA, CDR2 SQIVND (reference sequence). This CDR3 region has 13 residues. Written as DNA, the CDR3 is TGTGGTTCGGCAGGAACGGGTGGTCAGCCCCAGCATTTT. Its translation is CGSAGTGGQPQHF. Full variable domain (outside the CDR3, taken from reference TRBV19 and TRBJ1-5): DGGITQSPKYLFRKEGQNVTLSCEQNLNHDAMYWYRQDPGQGLRLIYYSQIVNDFQKGDIAEGYSVSREKKESFPLTVTSAQKNPTAFYLCGSAGTGGQPQHFGDGTRLSIL.

This chain connects TRBV9 to TRBJ1-1; no clear D gene. This CDR3 has 15 amino acids. V lost 2 bases and J lost 3, with 14 bases in between. Germline V gives CDR1 SGDLS, CDR2 YYNGEE. The CDR3 DNA is TGTGCCAGCAGCGTGGAACCGGTGGTTCACACTGAAGCTTTCTTT. This codes for CASSVEPVVHTEAFF.

V is TRBV6-1 and J is TRBJ2-2; D unresolved. With 11 bases removed from V and 4 bases from J, the gap between germline ends came to 14 bases. Germline CDR1 is MNHNS and CDR2 is SASEGT. There are 13 residues in the CDR3. CDR3 sequence reads: CASKRARTGELFF. CDR3 DNA sequence: TGTGCCTCCAAAAGGGCTCGCACCGGGGAGCTGTTTTTT.

The chain recombines TRBV27 with TRBJ2-1; 9 nucleotides match TRBD2. Germline values: CDR1 MNHEY, CDR2 SMNVEV (reference sequence). The CDR3 consists of 16 residues. The V and J ends lost 5 bases and 11 bases, in that order; junction bases with no gene match: 16. Here the CDR3 reads CASSVKSSGTSIKQFF. Here the CDR3 DNA reads TGTGCCAGCAGTGTAAAATCTAGCGGGACCTCGATTAAGCAGTTCTTC.

The chain recombines TRBV5-1 with TRBJ2-2, with 11 bases matching TRBD2. From germline, CDR1 is SGHRS and CDR2 YFSETQ. The CDR3 extends over 16 amino acids. Trimming took 4 bases from V and 5 from J; bases not matched to a gene: 7. Here the CDR3 DNA reads TGCGCCAGCAGCCAGACTAGCGGGAAGGAGACCGGGGAGCTGTTTTTT. Translated, it gives CASSQTSGKETGELFF.

The CDR3 protein is CASSFPGPGLFTGELFF. The CDR3 region has the DNA TGTGCCAGCAGCTTCCCGGGACCAGGCCTATTCACCGGGGAGCTGTTTTTT. The chain employs TRBV11-2 and TRBJ2-2; D is tentatively TRBD1 or TRBD2 (5 bases each). The CDR3 runs to 17 residues. Germline values: CDR1 SGHAT, CDR2 FQNNGV. V gave up 3 bases and J gave up 4 bases, with 18 bases separating them. Based on the CDR3 plus reference TRBV11-2 and TRBJ2-2, the full variable domain is EAGVAQSPRYKIIEKRQSVAFWCNPISGHATLYWYQQILGQGPKLLIQFQNNGVVDDSQLPKDRFSAERLKGVDSTLKIQPAKLEDSAVYLCASSFPGPGLFTGELFFGEGSRLTVL.

This sequence joins TRBV15 and TRBJ1-5; possibly TRBD1 for D (5 bases). The CDR3 extends over 19 amino acids. Germline V gene lookup returns CDR1 LNHNV and CDR2 YYDKDF (reference sequence). The V end was cut by 1 base, the J end by 0 bases, with 19 bases between. This chain's CDR3 is CATSRVKGPRVYSNQPQHF. The CDR3 DNA follows: TGTGCCACCAGCAGAGTCAAGGGGCCGAGGGTCTATAGCAATCAGCCCCAGCATTTT.

This clone was observed a few times. This chain uses TRBV7-9 with TRBJ1-4; 7 positions agree with TRBD1. CDR3 length: 13 residues. Trimming took 3 bases from V and 8 from J; bases not matched to a gene: 3. Germline V CDR1 and CDR2: SEHNR, FQNEAQ (reference sequence). The CDR3 loop is CASSFRGAEKLFF. DNA of the CDR3: TGTGCCAGCAGCTTCAGGGGGGCGGAAAAACTGTTTTTT.

This rearrangement joins TRBV11-2 to TRBJ2-1; TRBD1 is a possible D gene (5 bases). There are 16 residues in the CDR3. Germline lookup yields CDR1 SGHAT and CDR2 FQNNGV. The V gene lost 1 base and the J gene lost 0 bases, with 10 bases spanning the gap. The CDR3 DNA follows: TGTGCCAGCAGCTTAGCCTCTGACAGCTCCTACAATGAGCAGTTCTTC. It translates to CASSLASDSSYNEQFF.

This chain connects TRBV13 to TRBJ1-3; D ambiguous. The germline CDR1 and CDR2 sequences are PRHDT and FYEKMQ (reference sequence). The CDR3 sequence is 15 residues long. Trimming left V 5 bases short and J 2 bases short, with 13 bases between. The CDR3 reads CASSQLRTAGNTIYF. The CDR3 nucleotides read TGTGCCAGCAGCCAGCTCAGGACCGCTGGAAACACCATATATTTT.

The chain combines TRBV19 with TRBJ2-1; 8 positions match TRBD2. From germline, CDR1 is LNHDA and CDR2 SQIVND (reference sequence). V lost 1 base and J lost 2; bases outside the gene matches: 7. The CDR3 contains 17 residues. The CDR3 loop reads CASSIGRTSPPYNEQFF. CDR3 coding DNA: TGTGCCAGTAGTATAGGCCGGACTAGCCCCCCCTACAATGAGCAGTTCTTC.

The chain has TRBV7-9 and TRBJ1-1, with 7 bases that match TRBD1. This CDR3 contains 15 residues. CDR1 is SEHNR and CDR2 is FQNEAQ in the germline V gene (reference sequence). The V gene end was trimmed by 10 bases and the J gene end by 1 base; junction bases not matched to a gene: 12. CDR3 protein: CATRPGQGGNTEAFF. The CDR3 DNA follows: TGTGCCACCCGCCCCGGCCAGGGGGGGAACACTGAAGCTTTCTTT.